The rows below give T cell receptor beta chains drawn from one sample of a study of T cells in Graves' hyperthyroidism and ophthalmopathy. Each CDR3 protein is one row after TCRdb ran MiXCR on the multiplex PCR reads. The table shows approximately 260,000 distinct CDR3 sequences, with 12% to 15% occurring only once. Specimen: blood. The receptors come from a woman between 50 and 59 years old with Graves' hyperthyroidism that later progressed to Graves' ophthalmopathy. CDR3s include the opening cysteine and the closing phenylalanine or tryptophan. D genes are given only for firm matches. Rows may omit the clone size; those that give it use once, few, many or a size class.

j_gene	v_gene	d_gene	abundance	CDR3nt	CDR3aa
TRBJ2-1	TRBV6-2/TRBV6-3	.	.	TGTGCCAGCAGCCTTATCGCCGGGAGCCTCAGGACCTCCTACAATGAGCGGTTCTTC	CASSLIAGSLRTSYNERFF
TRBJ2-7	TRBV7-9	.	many	TGTGCCAGCAGCTCCACTACCTACGAGCAGTACTTC	CASSSTTYEQYF
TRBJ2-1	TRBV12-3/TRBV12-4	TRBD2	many	TGTGCCAGCAGTTTTCCGGGAGGGATTCCTGAGCAGTTCTTC	CASSFPGGIPEQFF
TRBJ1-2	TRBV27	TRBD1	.	TGTGCCAGCAGTTCAAGAGACAGGGGGGCCTATGGCTACACCTTC	CASSSRDRGAYGYTF
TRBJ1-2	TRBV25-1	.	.	TGTGCCAGCCAGTATTCTGGGGGCTACACCTTC	CASQYSGGYTF
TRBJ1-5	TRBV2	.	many	TGTGCCAGCAGTGAGAGTCGGAGGAGCAATCAGCCCCAGCATTTT	CASSESRRSNQPQHF
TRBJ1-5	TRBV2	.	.	TGTGCCAGCAACAGGGTCCTTGATCAGCCCCAGCATTTT	CASNRVLDQPQHF
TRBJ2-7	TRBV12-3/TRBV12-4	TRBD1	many	TGTGCCAGCAGTAGGGACCCACAGGGGGAGCAGTACTTC	CASSRDPQGEQYF
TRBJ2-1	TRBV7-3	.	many	TGTGCCAGCAGCTTAAGAGTCGGCGGTTCCTACAATGAGCAGTTCTTC	CASSLRVGGSYNEQFF
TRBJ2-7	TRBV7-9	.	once	TGTGCCAGCAGTTCGGAGCGAGACGAGCAGTACTTC	CASSSERDEQYF
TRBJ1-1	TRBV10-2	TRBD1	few	TGCGCCAGCACCACGGCAGGGGGCAGGGGTGAAGCTTTCTTT	CASTTAGGRGEAFF
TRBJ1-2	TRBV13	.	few	TGTGCCAGCAGCTCGAGGGCGTTTGGCTACACCTTC	CASSSRAFGYTF
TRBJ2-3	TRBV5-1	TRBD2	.	TGTGCCAGCAGCTTGGAAAGCGGGACTAGCACAGATGCGCAGTATTTT	CASSLESGTSTDAQYF
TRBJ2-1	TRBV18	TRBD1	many	TGTGCCAGCTCTAGGGACAGGGGGGACAATGAGCAGTTCTTC	CASSRDRGDNEQFF
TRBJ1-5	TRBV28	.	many	TGTGCCAGCAGTTTAATGGGCCAGCCCCAGCATTTT	CASSLMGQPQHF
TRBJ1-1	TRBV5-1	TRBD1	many	TGCGCCAGCAGCCCTCCAACGACAGGGCAGAACACTGAAGCTTTCTTT	CASSPPTTGQNTEAFF
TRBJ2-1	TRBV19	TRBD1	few	TGTGCCAGTAGGAAGACAGGGGGCGCGGGGGAGCAGTTCTTC	CASRKTGGAGEQFF
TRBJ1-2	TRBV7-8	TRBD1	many	TGTGCCAGCAGCTTGACAGGGGGCCTGAGCTATGGCTACACCTTC	CASSLTGGLSYGYTF
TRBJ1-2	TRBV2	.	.	TGTGCCAGCAGTGAAGCGCTGGGGGGCTATGGCTACACCTTC	CASSEALGGYGYTF
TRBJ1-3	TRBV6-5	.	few	TGTGCCAGCAGTCTACAGGGCGCGCGTGGAAACACCATATATTTT	CASSLQGARGNTIYF
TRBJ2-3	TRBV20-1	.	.	TGCAGTGCAATAAGGGTGGCGGGAGATACGCAGTATTTT	CSAIRVAGDTQYF
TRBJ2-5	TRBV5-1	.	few	TGCGCCAGCAGCTTGGAAGGGCCTGTTGTGGGGACCCAGTACTTC	CASSLEGPVVGTQYF
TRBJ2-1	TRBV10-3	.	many	TGTGCCATCAGTGAATGGGAAAATGAGCAGTTCTTC	CAISEWENEQFF
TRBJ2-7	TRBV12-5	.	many	TGTGCTAGTGGTTCTAATACAGGGTACGAGCAGTACTTC	CASGSNTGYEQYF
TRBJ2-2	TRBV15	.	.	TGTGCCACCAGCAGAGATTTGTCCGAAGGGTCCGGGGAGCTGTTTTTT	CATSRDLSEGSGELFF
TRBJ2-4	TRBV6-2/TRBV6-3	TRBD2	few	TGTGCCAGCAGCCTTGGACTGGGGACTAGCGGGGGAGCCAAAAACATTCAGTACTTC	CASSLGLGTSGGAKNIQYF